This TCR beta chain was obtained from a study of response to subunit inactivated influenza vaccine. Study-level results: Authors suggested each seasonal influenza vaccination recruits few new T cells.

In the case of this clonotype: No antigen is known for it.

The CDR3 is made up of 17 amino acids. CDR1 is LGHNA, CDR2 YNFKEQ, per germline. Trimming cost V 4 bases and J 0 bases, with 15 bases left between them. TCRdb analysed the RT-PCR reads with MiXCR anew, one entry per CDR3 protein. The sample includes 300,000 to 350,000 distinct CDR3 sequences, just over 20% of them seen just once. The chain recombines TRBV4-2 with TRBJ2-2; possible D gene TRBD1, 6 bases. This clonotype was obtained from a man aged 45 to 70 who received an inactivated influenza vaccine. The sample in question was PBMCs from blood, obtained around 22 months after vaccination. This chain's CDR3 is CASSPYSGTTNTGELFF. Here the CDR3 DNA reads TGTGCCAGCAGCCCTTACTCCGGGACAACGAACACCGGGGAGCTGTTTTTT.